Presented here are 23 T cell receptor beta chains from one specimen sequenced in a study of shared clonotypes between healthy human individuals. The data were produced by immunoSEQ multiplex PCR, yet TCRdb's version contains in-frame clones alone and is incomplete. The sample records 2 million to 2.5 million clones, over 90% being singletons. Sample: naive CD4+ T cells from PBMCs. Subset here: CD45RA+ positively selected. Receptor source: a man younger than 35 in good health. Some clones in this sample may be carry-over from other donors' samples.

CDR3 in DNA: TGTGCCAGCAGCCCCCTGGGGGGGACACCCAGCGGCGAGCAGTACTTC. It specifies CASSPLGGTPSGEQYF. This chain links TRBV9 with TRBJ2-7, with D tentatively TRBD2 (7 bases). The V end lost 4 bases, the J end lost 6 bases, and 23 bases lay between the germline ends. The CDR3 has 16 amino acids. Germline V lookup: CDR1 SGDLS, CDR2 YYNGEE.

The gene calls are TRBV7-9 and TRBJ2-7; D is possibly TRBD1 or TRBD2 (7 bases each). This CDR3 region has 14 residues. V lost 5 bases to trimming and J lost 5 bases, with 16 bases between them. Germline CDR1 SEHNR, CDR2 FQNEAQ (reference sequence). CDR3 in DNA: TGTGCCAGCAGCCCTCAGGGGGGGGTGAACGAGCAGTACTTC. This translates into CASSPQGGVNEQYF. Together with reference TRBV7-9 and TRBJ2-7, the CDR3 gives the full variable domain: DTGVSQNPRHKITKRGQNVTFRCDPISEHNRLYWYRQTLGQGPEFLTYFQNEAQLEKSRLLSDRFSAERPKGSFSTLEIQRTEQGDSAMYLCASSPQGGVNEQYFGPGTRLTVT.

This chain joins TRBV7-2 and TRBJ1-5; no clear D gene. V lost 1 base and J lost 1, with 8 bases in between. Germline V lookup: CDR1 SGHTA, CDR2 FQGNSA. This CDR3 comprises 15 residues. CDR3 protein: CASSLGLQSNQPQHF. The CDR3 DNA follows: TGTGCCAGCAGCTTAGGGTTACAGAGCAATCAGCCCCAGCATTTT.

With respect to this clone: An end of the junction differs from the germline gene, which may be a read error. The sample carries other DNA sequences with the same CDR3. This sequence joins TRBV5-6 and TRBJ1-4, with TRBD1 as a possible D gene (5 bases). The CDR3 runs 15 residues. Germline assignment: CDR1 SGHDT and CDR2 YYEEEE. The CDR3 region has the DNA TGTGCCAGCAGCGATTCGGGGGGAACTAATGAAAAGCTGTTTTTT. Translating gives CASSDSGGTNEKLFF. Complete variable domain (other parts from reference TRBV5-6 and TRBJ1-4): DAGVTQSPTHLIKTRGQQVTLRCSPKSGHDTVSWYQQALGQGPQFIFQYYEEEERQRGNFPDRFSGHQFPNYSSELNVNALLLGDSALYLCASSDSGGTNEKLFFGSGTQLSVL.

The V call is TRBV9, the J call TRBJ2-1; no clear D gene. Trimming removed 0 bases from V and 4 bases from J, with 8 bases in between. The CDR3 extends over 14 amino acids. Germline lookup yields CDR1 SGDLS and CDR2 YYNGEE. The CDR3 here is CASSVAAPYNEQFF. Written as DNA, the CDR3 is TGTGCCAGCAGCGTAGCAGCCCCGTACAATGAGCAGTTCTTC.

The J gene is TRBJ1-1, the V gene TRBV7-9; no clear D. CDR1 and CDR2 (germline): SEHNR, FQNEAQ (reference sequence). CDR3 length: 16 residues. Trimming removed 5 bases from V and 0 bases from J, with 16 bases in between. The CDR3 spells CASSPWGGSMNTEAFF. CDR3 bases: TGTGCCAGCAGCCCCTGGGGTGGATCCATGAACACTGAAGCTTTCTTT.

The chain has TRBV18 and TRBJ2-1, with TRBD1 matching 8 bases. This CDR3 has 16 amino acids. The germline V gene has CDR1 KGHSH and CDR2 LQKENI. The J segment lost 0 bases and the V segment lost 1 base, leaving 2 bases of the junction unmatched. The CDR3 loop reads CASSPRTGSSYNEQFF. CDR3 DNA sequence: TGTGCCAGCTCACCACGGACAGGGAGCTCCTACAATGAGCAGTTCTTC.

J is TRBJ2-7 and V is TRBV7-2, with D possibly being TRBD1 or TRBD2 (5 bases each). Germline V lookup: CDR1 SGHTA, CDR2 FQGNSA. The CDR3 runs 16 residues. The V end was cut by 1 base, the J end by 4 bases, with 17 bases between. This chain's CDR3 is CASSLERTSEGYEQYF. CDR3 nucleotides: TGTGCCAGCAGCTTAGAAAGAACTAGTGAGGGGTACGAGCAGTACTTC.

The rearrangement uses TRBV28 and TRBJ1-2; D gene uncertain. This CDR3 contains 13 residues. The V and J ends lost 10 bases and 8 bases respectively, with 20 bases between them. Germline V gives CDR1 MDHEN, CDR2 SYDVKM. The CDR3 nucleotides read TGTGCCACCCGGGCCCCAGGCGGAGAGGGCTACACCTTC. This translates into CATRAPGGEGYTF.

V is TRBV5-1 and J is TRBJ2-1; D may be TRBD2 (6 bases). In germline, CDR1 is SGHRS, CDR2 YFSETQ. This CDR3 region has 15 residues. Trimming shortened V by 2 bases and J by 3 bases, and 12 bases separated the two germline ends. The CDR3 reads CASSFGTAVYNEQFF. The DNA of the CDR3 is TGCGCCAGCAGCTTCGGGACTGCAGTCTACAATGAGCAGTTCTTC.

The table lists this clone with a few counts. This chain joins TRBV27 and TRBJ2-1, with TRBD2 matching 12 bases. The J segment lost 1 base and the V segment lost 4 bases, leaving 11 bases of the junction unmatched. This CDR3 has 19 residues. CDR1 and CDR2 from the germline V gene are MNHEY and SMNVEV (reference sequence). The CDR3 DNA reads TGTGCCAGCAGTTCGCTTTTTCCTAGCGGGAGGGCTTCCTACAATGAGCAGTTCTTC. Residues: CASSSLFPSGRASYNEQFF.

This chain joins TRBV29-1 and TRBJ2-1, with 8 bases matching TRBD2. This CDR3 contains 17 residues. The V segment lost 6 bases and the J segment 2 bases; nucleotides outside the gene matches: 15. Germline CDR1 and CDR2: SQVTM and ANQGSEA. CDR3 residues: CSVGRLRGRNTYNEQFF. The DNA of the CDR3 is TGCAGCGTCGGAAGACTTCGCGGGAGGAACACCTACAATGAGCAGTTCTTC.

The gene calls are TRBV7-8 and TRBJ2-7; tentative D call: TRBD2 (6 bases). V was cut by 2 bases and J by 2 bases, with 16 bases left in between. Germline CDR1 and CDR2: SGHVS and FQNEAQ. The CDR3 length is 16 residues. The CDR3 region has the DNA TGTGCCAGCAGCTTACGTGCTCGGGGGTTCGCCTACGAGCAGTACTTC. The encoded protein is CASSLRARGFAYEQYF.

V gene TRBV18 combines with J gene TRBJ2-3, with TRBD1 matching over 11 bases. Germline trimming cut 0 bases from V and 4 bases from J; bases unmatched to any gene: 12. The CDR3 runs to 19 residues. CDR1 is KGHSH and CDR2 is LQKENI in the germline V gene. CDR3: CASSPPIGDRGYVADTQYF. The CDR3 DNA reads TGTGCCAGCTCACCACCGATCGGGGACAGGGGGTACGTCGCAGATACGCAGTATTTT.

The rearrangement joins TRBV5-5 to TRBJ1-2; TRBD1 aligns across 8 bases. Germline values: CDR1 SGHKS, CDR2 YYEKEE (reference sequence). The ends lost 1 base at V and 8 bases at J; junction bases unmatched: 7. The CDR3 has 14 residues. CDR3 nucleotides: TGTGCCAGCAGCTTGACCACAGGGGGAAGGGGCTACACCTTC. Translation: CASSLTTGGRGYTF.

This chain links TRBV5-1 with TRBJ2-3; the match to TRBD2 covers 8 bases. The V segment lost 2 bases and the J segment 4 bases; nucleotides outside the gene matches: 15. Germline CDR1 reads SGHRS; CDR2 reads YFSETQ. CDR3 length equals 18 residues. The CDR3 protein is CASSFPGLVGGKSDTQYF. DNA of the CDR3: TGCGCCAGCAGCTTTCCGGGACTAGTAGGCGGAAAGTCAGATACGCAGTATTTT.

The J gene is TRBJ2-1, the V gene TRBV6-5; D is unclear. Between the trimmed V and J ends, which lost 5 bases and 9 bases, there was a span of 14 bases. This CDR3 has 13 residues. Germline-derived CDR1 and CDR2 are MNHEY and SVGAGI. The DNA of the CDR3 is TGTGCCAGCAGTCTCGTGCGAGGCAGTGAGCAGTTCTTC. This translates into CASSLVRGSEQFF.

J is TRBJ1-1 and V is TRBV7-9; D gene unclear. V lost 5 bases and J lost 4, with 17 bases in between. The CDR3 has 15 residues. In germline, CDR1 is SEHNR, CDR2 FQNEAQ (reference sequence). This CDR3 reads CASSRRPINGTEAFF. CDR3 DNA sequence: TGTGCCAGCAGCCGCCGACCTATAAATGGCACTGAAGCTTTCTTT. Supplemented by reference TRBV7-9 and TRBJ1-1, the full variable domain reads DTGVSQNPRHKITKRGQNVTFRCDPISEHNRLYWYRQTLGQGPEFLTYFQNEAQLEKSRLLSDRFSAERPKGSFSTLEIQRTEQGDSAMYLCASSRRPINGTEAFFGQGTRLTVV.

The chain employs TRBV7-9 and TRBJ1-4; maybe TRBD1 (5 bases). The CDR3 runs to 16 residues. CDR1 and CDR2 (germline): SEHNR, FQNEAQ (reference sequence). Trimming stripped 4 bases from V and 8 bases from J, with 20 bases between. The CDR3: CASSSLGNRRIEKLFF. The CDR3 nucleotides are TGTGCCAGCAGCTCTCTGGGGAACAGGAGGATAGAAAAACTGTTTTTT.

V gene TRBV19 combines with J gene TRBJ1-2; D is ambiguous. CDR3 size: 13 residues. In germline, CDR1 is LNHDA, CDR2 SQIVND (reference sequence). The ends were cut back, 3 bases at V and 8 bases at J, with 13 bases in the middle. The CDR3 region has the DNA TGTGCCAGTAGTATTGAAGGGAATCGGGGCTACACCTTC. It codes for CASSIEGNRGYTF.

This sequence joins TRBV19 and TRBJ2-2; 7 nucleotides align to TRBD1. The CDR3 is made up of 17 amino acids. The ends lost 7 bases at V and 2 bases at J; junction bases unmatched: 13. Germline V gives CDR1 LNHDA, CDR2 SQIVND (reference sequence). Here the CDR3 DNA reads TGTGCCAGTAAGGGGGCTAGCCGATCGGCTAACACCGGGGAGCTGTTTTTT. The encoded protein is CASKGASRSANTGELFF.

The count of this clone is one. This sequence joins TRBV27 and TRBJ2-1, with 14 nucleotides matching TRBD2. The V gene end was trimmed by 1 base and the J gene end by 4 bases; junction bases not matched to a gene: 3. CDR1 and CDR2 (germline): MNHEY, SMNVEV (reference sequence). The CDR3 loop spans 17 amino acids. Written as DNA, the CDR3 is TGTGCCAGCAGTTTATGGGGGACTAGCGGGGGATACAATGAGCAGTTCTTC. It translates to CASSLWGTSGGYNEQFF.

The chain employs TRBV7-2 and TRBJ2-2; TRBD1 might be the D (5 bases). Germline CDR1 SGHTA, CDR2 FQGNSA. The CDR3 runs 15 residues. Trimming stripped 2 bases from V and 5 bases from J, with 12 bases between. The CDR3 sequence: CASSLSGLITGELFF. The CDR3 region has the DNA TGTGCCAGCAGCTTATCAGGGCTTATTACCGGGGAGCTGTTTTTT.